This T cell receptor (beta chain) comes out of a study of identical twins. Overall study findings and caveats: Models predicted too little out-of-frame TCR alpha sharing in monozygotic twins. Out-of-frame beta chain sequences displayed weaker excess sharing between twins.

MiXCR was run by TCRdb on the 5' RACE reads, yielding one entry per CDR3 protein. The sample has under 500,000 distinct CDR3 sequences; roughly an eighth are singletons. The germline V and J ends were trimmed by 8 bases and 3 bases, with 14 bases remaining between them. This CDR3 comprises 13 residues. Germline CDR1 MNHEY, CDR2 SMNVEV (reference sequence). The table lists this clonotype with a few counts. Its antigen is unidentified. These data were also filed under a second study, of yellow fever vaccine responses in identical twins. That paper adds: Twins' vaccine T cell response reportedly gave the appearance of partial convergence and partial personalization.

This sequence was found in a woman younger than 35 in good health. The chain couples TRBV27 to TRBJ2-7; tentative D call: TRBD2 (6 bases). The sample consisted of CD4+ T cells sorted from blood. CDR3: CASRRRDRYEQYF. The DNA for the CDR3 is TGTGCCAGCCGGAGGAGGGATCGCTACGAGCAGTACTTC.